The 17 T cell receptor beta chains below all came from one sample that was sequenced in a study of shared clonotypes between healthy human individuals. Only in-frame clones appear in the TCRdb table, and some are missing; sequencing was by immunoSEQ multiplex PCR. The sample has more than 2,000,000 clones, over 90% seen once. The sample comprised naive CD4+ T cells from PBMCs. Described subset: CD45RA+ positively selected. Receptor source: a man aged 18 to 30 in good health. Some clones in this sample may be carry-over from other donors' samples.

The rearrangement uses TRBV7-2 and TRBJ2-1, with 14 bases aligning to TRBD2. The V and J ends lost 0 bases and 9 bases, in that order; junction bases with no gene match: 7. Germline V CDR1 and CDR2: SGHTA, FQGNSA. The CDR3 is 17 residues long. The CDR3 here is CASSLATSGRAYGEQFF. CDR3 in DNA: TGTGCCAGCAGCTTAGCGACTAGCGGGAGGGCCTACGGTGAGCAGTTCTTC.

The chain links TRBV9 to TRBJ2-6, with no clear D. The germline V gene has CDR1 SGDLS and CDR2 YYNGEE. V dropped 0 bases and J dropped 0 bases, with 10 bases sitting between them. The CDR3 runs to 17 residues. CDR3: CASSVDLWGSGANVLTF. The CDR3 bases are TGTGCCAGCAGCGTAGATCTATGGGGCTCTGGGGCCAACGTCCTGACTTTC.

This clone was seen once. The J gene is TRBJ1-3, the V gene TRBV7-8; 7 nucleotides match TRBD1. This CDR3 has 16 residues. After removal of 3 bases from V and 5 bases from J, the junction contained 10 bases not matched to a gene. CDR1 and CDR2 from the germline V gene are SGHVS and FQNEAQ. The CDR3 nucleotides read TGTGCCAGCAGCTTTACATCACAGGGGCATCGAAACACCATATATTTT. Translation: CASSFTSQGHRNTIYF. Drawing the rest from reference TRBV7-8 and TRBJ1-3, the complete variable domain is GAGVSQSPRYKVAKRGQDVALRCDPISGHVSLFWYQQALGQGPEFLTYFQNEAQLDKSGLPSDRFFAERPEGSVSTLKIQRTQQEDSAVYLCASSFTSQGHRNTIYFGEGSWLTVV.

The rearrangement joins TRBV2 to TRBJ1-5, with unresolved D. Germline V gene sequence: CDR1 SNHLY, CDR2 FYNNEI. The CDR3 loop spans 13 amino acids. Deletions cut 6 bases from V and 3 bases from J, with 9 bases between. In DNA, the CDR3 is TGTGCCAGCAGACCCGGGGTCAATCAGCCCCAGCATTTT. As protein: CASRPGVNQPQHF.

The CDR3 DNA sequence: TGCGCCAGCAGCCGTGCGGCCTCCCCCCCGACCCAGTACTTC. Translated: CASSRAASPPTQYF. The chain links TRBV5-1 to TRBJ2-5, with D unclear. Trimming pared 4 bases from V and 7 bases from J, leaving 17 bases between. Per the germline V gene, CDR1 is SGHRS and CDR2 is YFSETQ. This CDR3 has 14 residues.

This clone was counted a single time. V usage is TRBV6-1 and J usage is TRBJ2-7; D unclear. The germline gives CDR1 MNHNS, CDR2 SASEGT. Deletions cut 8 bases from V and 3 bases from J, with 11 bases between. The CDR3 is made up of 12 amino acids. Written as DNA, the CDR3 is TGTGCCAGCTCCCGTGTCGGCTACGAGCAGTACTTC. Its translation: CASSRVGYEQYF.

V usage is TRBV29-1 and J usage is TRBJ1-5; D unclear. With 6 bases removed from V and 0 bases from J, the gap between germline ends came to 24 bases. There are 18 residues in the CDR3. CDR1 is SQVTM and CDR2 is ANQGSEA in the germline V gene. The CDR3 sequence: CSVAAPGSRDFSNQPQHF. The DNA for the CDR3 is TGCAGCGTCGCTGCCCCCGGATCCCGGGATTTTAGCAATCAGCCCCAGCATTTT.

This clone was picked up a small number of times. The chain joins TRBV6-5 to TRBJ1-2; D remains unclear. V was cut by 2 bases and J by 2 bases, with 3 bases left in between. The germline CDR1 and CDR2 sequences are MNHEY and SVGAGI. The CDR3 totals 12 residues. The CDR3 DNA reads TGTGCCAGCAGTTACGGGAACTATGGCTACACCTTC. This encodes CASSYGNYGYTF.

This sequence joins TRBV9 and TRBJ1-5, with D hard to call. The CDR3 length is 15 residues. Germline loops: CDR1 SGDLS, CDR2 YYNGEE. Trimming took 1 base from V and 4 from J, leaving 12 bases between them. The CDR3 here is CASSVSSSGNQPQHF. In DNA, the CDR3 is TGTGCCAGCAGCGTATCCAGTAGCGGTAATCAGCCCCAGCATTTT.

The chain uses TRBV6-1 and TRBJ2-7; D is perhaps TRBD2 (7 bases). The V gene lost 6 bases and the J gene lost 8 bases, with 17 bases spanning the gap. In germline, CDR1 is MNHNS, CDR2 SASEGT. This CDR3 spans 13 amino acids. The CDR3 DNA reads TGTGCCAGCAGCCAGGGAGGGGGGGGCCAGCAGTACTTC. Translated, it gives CASSQGGGGQQYF.

The CDR3 DNA reads as TGCGCCAGCAGTCAGATACAGTTTCCCGGGGAGCTGTTTTTT. Translating it yields CASSQIQFPGELFF. The chain uses TRBV4-1 and TRBJ2-2; unclear D gene. The CDR3 contains 14 residues. V was cut by 6 bases and J by 6 bases, with 14 bases left in between. Germline V lookup: CDR1 MGHRA, CDR2 YSYEKL.

This sequence joins TRBV4-1 and TRBJ2-2, with D possibly being TRBD1 (5 bases). The V and J ends lost 4 bases and 4 bases respectively, with 16 bases between them. The CDR3 has 16 residues. Germline-derived CDR1 and CDR2 are MGHRA and YSYEKL. In DNA, the CDR3 is TGCGCCAGCAGCCTCTCAGGGTGGGTTTTCACCGGGGAGCTGTTTTTT. Its translation: CASSLSGWVFTGELFF.

V gene TRBV29-1 combines with J gene TRBJ2-3; TRBD2 matches 12 bases. The CDR3 is 14 amino acids. V was clipped by 7 bases and J by 1 base; unmatched bases: 3. Per the germline V gene, CDR1 is SQVTM and CDR2 is ANQGSEA. The CDR3 sequence is CSDRLAGGTDTQYF. The CDR3 nucleotides are TGCAGCGACCGACTAGCGGGGGGCACAGATACGCAGTATTTT.

This clone appeared a single time. The chain recombines TRBV29-1 with TRBJ1-3; D is possibly TRBD1 (5 bases). The CDR3 loop spans 15 amino acids. CDR1 SQVTM and CDR2 ANQGSEA come from the germline V gene. The ends were cut back, 4 bases at V and 2 bases at J, with 15 bases in the middle. Written as DNA, the CDR3 is TGCAGCGTTGTGGGGACGCAGGTCACTGGAAACACCATATATTTT. Translation gives CSVVGTQVTGNTIYF.

This clone was seen just once. The chain carries TRBV27 and TRBJ2-5; 8 positions agree with TRBD2. This CDR3 has 17 residues. Germline CDR1 MNHEY, CDR2 SMNVEV (reference sequence). V shed 6 bases, J shed 2 bases, and the junction held 14 bases outside the gene matches. The CDR3 sequence: CASSLNGASGWQETQYF. DNA of the CDR3: TGTGCCAGCAGCCTCAACGGGGCTAGCGGGTGGCAAGAGACCCAGTACTTC.

This clone was seen once. V is TRBV15 and J is TRBJ2-7; TRBD2 matches 9 bases. Trimming at V came to 2 bases and at J to 2 bases, leaving 16 bases not matched to a gene. The CDR3 consists of 19 residues. Germline CDR1 and CDR2: LNHNV and YYDKDF (reference sequence). CDR3 sequence (DNA): TGTGCCACCAGCAGACGACCGACCTTAGCGGGGGTCCTTGCCTACGAGCAGTACTTC. Translated, it gives CATSRRPTLAGVLAYEQYF.

This chain joins TRBV6-6 and TRBJ1-2; TRBD1 is a possible D gene (5 bases). Germline lookup yields CDR1 MNHNY and CDR2 SVGAGI (reference sequence). The CDR3 is 12 residues long. V lost 5 bases and J 8 bases, leaving 12 bases between the germline ends. The CDR3 spells CASSPGHGGYTF. Here the CDR3 DNA reads TGTGCCAGCAGTCCAGGGCATGGAGGCTACACCTTC.